What follows are 9 T cell receptor beta chains derived from one specimen sequenced in a study of blood T cell repertoires in COVID-19. The data were produced by immunoSEQ multiplex PCR, yet TCRdb's version contains in-frame clones alone and is incomplete. The table records 300,000 to 400,000 clones, approximately 88% of them present only once. The sample comprised peripheral blood. These TCRs come from a woman in her 30s with COVID-19, enrolled during active disease.

This chain links TRBV19 with TRBJ1-1; 11 bases align to TRBD1. The V and J ends lost 6 bases and 2 bases, in that order; junction bases with no gene match: 8. The CDR3 length is 16 residues. The germline gives CDR1 LNHDA, CDR2 SQIVND (reference sequence). In nucleotides, the CDR3 is TGTGCCAGTAGAACCGGGACAGGGGGAGCCAACACTGAAGCTTTCTTT. This gives the protein CASRTGTGGANTEAFF.

The chain combines TRBV25-1 with TRBJ2-1, with D perhaps matching TRBD2 (6 bases). Germline assignment: CDR1 MGHDK and CDR2 SYGVNS. The CDR3 runs 17 residues. Trimming removed 3 bases at V and 0 bases at J, with 15 bases between. For the CDR3, the DNA is TGTGCCAGCAGTGAGCCGGGACGGGGGATCTCCTACAATGAGCAGTTCTTC. This sequence encodes CASSEPGRGISYNEQFF.

The CDR3 loop reads CAISEVGQGSDYTF. DNA of the CDR3: TGTGCCATCAGTGAGGTTGGGCAGGGGAGTGACTACACCTTC. This chain uses TRBV10-3 with TRBJ1-2; D possibly corresponds to TRBD1 (6 bases). The V gene lost 2 bases and the J gene lost 10 bases, with 17 bases spanning the gap. Germline V gives CDR1 ENHRY, CDR2 SYGVKD. The CDR3 is 14 residues long.

The CDR3 DNA reads as TGTGCCAGCAGCCAATCCCCTCCGGCAGATACGCAGTATTTT. This codes for CASSQSPPADTQYF. V and J are TRBV16 and TRBJ2-3; no reliable D call. V was clipped by 0 bases and J by 4 bases, with 8 bases between them. Germline CDR1 KGHSY, CDR2 FQNENV. CDR3 length equals 14 residues.

The rearrangement joins TRBV21-1 to TRBJ2-5; the DNA was not used to check the table's D call, TRBD1. TRBV21-1 is a recognized pseudogene. The CDR3 is 14 residues long. The CDR3 protein is CASSKGQGAETQYF. In DNA, the CDR3 is TGTGCCAGCAGCAAAGGACAGGGGGCAGAGACCCAGTACTTC.

The chain carries TRBV2 and TRBJ2-5, with TRBD1 identical over 8 bases. The CDR3 runs to 11 residues. Per germline, CDR1 SNHLY and CDR2 FYNNEI. V trimming: 4 bases; J trimming: 13 bases; junction bases outside the gene matches: 5. CDR3 residues: CASSVDRAVYF. CDR3 DNA sequence: TGTGCCAGCAGTGTGGACAGGGCCGTGTACTTC. The whole variable domain, remainder taken from reference TRBV2 and TRBJ2-5, is EPEVTQTPSHQVTQMGQEVILRCVPISNHLYFYWYRQILGQKVEFLVSFYNNEISEKSEIFDDQFSVERPDGSNFTLKIRSTKLEDSAMYFCASSVDRAVYFGPGTRLLVL.

This clone was found a few times. The V and J genes are TRBV4-2 and TRBJ2-1; 14 positions match TRBD2. This CDR3 is 18 amino acids long. V dropped 6 bases and J dropped 0; count of bases not matched to a gene: 7. The germline V gene has CDR1 LGHNA and CDR2 YNFKEQ. Here the CDR3 reads CASRPGLAGVRSYNEQFF. CDR3 in DNA: TGTGCCAGCAGGCCGGGACTAGCGGGGGTTCGCTCCTACAATGAGCAGTTCTTC.

The J gene is TRBJ1-2, the V gene TRBV2, with D tentatively TRBD1 (6 bases). Trimming shortened V by 7 bases and J by 5 bases, and 29 bases separated the two germline ends. There are 18 residues in the CDR3. Germline V gene data show CDR1 as SNHLY and CDR2 as FYNNEI. As DNA, the CDR3 is TGTGCCAGCATCCTCCTTCCTAGAGGACAGATGATACAGTATGGCTACACCTTC. This codes for CASILLPRGQMIQYGYTF.

This chain uses TRBV19 with TRBJ2-3; a weak D match, TRBD2 (6 bases). The CDR3 totals 15 residues. The V end lost 7 bases, the J end lost 1 base, and 15 bases lay between the germline ends. Germline V gives CDR1 LNHDA, CDR2 SQIVND (reference sequence). The CDR3 coding sequence is TGTGCCAGTAAGGAGCGGGCCCGCGGCACAGATACGCAGTATTTT. Its protein product is CASKERARGTDTQYF. Complete variable domain (other parts from reference TRBV19 and TRBJ2-3): DGGITQSPKYLFRKEGQNVTLSCEQNLNHDAMYWYRQDPGQGLRLIYYSQIVNDFQKGDIAEGYSVSREKKESFPLTVTSAQKNPTAFYLCASKERARGTDTQYFGPGTRLTVL.